The sequence of this T cell receptor (beta chain) was determined in a study of T cells in tumors after PD-1 blockade. Study background: Patients had no prior checkpoint blockade, systemic immunosuppressants, or anti-cancer therapy within 4 weeks. During anti-PD-1 treatment, some patients continued daily vismodegib 150 mg.

The length of the CDR3 is 12 residues. The germline CDR1 and CDR2 sequences are MNHEY and SVGAGI. V gave up 7 bases and J gave up 2 bases, with 9 bases separating them. Study-wide findings and caveats: Blood contained about 40% of the tumor's TCR clonotypes.

Tumor or blood genomic DNA was sequenced, with inputs of 616 ng to 6,004 ng. Turning to this clone: Its cognate antigen is unknown.

Data came from immunoSEQ multiplex PCR; TCRdb stores just in-frame clones and leaves some out. The profile covers about 59,000 clones, with over 75% appearing a single time and 13% taken by the ten largest. J is TRBJ2-7 and V is TRBV6-5; D is uncertain. The clonotype originates from a human donor with basal cell carcinoma. Source: PBMCs, taken before anti-PD-1 treatment. The CDR3, as DNA: TGTGCCAGCATGGGCGACGCCTACGAGCAGTACTTC. This translates into CASMGDAYEQYF.